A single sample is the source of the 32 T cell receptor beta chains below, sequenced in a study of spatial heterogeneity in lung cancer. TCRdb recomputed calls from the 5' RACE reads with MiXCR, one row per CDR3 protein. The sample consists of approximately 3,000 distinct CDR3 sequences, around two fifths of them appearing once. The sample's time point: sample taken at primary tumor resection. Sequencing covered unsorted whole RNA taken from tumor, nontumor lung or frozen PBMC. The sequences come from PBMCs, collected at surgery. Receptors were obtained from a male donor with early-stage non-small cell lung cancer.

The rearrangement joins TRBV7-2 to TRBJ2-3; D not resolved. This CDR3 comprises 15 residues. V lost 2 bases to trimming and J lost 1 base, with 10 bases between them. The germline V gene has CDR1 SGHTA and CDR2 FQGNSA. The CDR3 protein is CASSLIPWGTDTQYF. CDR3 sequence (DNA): TGTGCCAGCAGCTTAATTCCATGGGGCACAGATACGCAGTATTTT.

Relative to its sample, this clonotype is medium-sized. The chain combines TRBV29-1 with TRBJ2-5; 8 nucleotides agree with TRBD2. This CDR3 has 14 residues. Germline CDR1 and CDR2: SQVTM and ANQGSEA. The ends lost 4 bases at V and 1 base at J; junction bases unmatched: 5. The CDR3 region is CSVAAGGSQETQYF. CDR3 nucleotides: TGCAGCGTTGCGGCGGGGGGCAGCCAAGAGACCCAGTACTTC.

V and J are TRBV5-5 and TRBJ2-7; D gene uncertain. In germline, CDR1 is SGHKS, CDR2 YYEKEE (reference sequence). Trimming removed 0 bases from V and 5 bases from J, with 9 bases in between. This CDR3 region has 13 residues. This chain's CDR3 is CASSLVGPDEQYF. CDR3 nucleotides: TGTGCCAGCAGCTTGGTAGGGCCCGACGAGCAGTACTTC.

In DNA, the CDR3 is TGTGCCAGCAGTTCGACAGGACTCTGCGAGCAGTACTTC. This translates into CASSSTGLCEQYF. The chain uses TRBV5-6 and TRBJ2-7, with TRBD1 as a possible D gene (6 bases). Germline V gene lookup returns CDR1 SGHDT and CDR2 YYEEEE. CDR3 length: 13 amino acids. Trimming took 5 bases from V and 6 from J, leaving 15 bases between them.

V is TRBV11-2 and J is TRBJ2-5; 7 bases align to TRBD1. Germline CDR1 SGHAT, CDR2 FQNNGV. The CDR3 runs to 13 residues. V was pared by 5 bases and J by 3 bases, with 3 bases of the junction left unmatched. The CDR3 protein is CASSRTGEETQYF. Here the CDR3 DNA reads TGTGCCAGCAGCAGAACAGGGGAAGAGACCCAGTACTTC.

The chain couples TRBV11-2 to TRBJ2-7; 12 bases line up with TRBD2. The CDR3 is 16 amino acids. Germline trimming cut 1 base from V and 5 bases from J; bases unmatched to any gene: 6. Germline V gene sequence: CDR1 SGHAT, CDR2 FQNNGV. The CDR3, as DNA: TGTGCCAGCAGCTTAGGGGCTAGCGGGAGGGCCAACGAGCAGTACTTC. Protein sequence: CASSLGASGRANEQYF. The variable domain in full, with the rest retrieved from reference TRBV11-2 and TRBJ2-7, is EAGVAQSPRYKIIEKRQSVAFWCNPISGHATLYWYQQILGQGPKLLIQFQNNGVVDDSQLPKDRFSAERLKGVDSTLKIQPAKLEDSAVYLCASSLGASGRANEQYFGPGTRLTVT.

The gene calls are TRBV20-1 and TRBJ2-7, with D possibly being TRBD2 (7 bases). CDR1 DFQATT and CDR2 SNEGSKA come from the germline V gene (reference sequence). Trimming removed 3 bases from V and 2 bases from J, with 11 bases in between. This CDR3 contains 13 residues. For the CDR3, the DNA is TGCAGTGCTAGGGGGAGGGGGACCTACGAGCAGTACTTC. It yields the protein CSARGRGTYEQYF.

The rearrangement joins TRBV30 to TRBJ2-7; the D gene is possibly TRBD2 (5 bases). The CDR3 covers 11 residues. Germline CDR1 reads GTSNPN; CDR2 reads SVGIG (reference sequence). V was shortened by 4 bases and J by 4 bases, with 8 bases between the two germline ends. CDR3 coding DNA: TGTGCCTGGATGTCGGGGTACGAGCAGTACTTC. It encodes CAWMSGYEQYF.

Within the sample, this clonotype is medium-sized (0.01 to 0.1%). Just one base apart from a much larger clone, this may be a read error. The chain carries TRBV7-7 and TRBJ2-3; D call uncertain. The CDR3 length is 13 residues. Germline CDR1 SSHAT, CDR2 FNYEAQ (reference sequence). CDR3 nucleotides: TGTGCTAGCAGCTTTTCCCGCACAGATACGCGGTATTTT. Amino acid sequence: CASSFSRTDTRYF.

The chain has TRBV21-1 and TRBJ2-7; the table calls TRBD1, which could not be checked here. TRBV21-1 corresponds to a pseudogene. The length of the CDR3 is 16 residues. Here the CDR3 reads CASSKVSTGQGEEQYF. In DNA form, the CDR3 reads TGTGCCAGCAGCAAAGTTTCAACCGGACAGGGGGAAGAGCAGTACTTC.

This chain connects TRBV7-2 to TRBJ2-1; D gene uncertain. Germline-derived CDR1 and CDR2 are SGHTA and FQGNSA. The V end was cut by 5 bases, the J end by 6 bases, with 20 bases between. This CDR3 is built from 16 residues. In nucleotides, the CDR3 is TGTGCCAGCAGCCCCATGTCCAGAAGCCCGCCCAATGAGCAGTTCTTC. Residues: CASSPMSRSPPNEQFF.

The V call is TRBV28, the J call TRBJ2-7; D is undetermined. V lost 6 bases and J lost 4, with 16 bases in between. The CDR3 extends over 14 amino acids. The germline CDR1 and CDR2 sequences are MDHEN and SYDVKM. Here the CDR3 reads CASRPSWVGYEQYF. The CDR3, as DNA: TGTGCCAGCAGACCCTCCTGGGTAGGGTACGAGCAGTACTTC.

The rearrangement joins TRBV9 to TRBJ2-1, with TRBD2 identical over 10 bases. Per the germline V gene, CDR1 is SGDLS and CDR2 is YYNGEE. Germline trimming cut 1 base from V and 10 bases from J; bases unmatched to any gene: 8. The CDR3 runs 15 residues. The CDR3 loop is CASSVFQREGEEQFF. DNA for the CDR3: TGTGCCAGCAGCGTATTCCAGCGGGAGGGCGAAGAGCAGTTCTTC.

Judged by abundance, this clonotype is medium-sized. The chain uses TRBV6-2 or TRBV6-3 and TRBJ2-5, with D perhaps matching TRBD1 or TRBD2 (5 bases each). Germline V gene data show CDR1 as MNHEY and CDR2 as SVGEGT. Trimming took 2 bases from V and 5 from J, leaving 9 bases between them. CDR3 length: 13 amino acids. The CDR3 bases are TGTGCCAGCAGTTACGTGGGGGACGAGACCCAGTACTTC. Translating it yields CASSYVGDETQYF.

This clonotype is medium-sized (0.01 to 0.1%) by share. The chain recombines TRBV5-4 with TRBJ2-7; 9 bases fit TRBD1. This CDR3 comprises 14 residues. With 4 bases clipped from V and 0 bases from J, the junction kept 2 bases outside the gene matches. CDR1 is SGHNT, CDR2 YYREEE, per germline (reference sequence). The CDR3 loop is CASSRQGGSYEQYF. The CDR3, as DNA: TGTGCCAGCAGCCGACAGGGGGGCTCCTACGAGCAGTACTTC.

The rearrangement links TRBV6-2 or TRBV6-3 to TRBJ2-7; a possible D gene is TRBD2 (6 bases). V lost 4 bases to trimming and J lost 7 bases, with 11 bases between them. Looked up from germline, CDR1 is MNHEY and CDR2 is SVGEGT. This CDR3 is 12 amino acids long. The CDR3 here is CASSSTSKEQYF. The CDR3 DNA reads TGTGCCAGCAGTTCTACTAGCAAAGAGCAGTACTTC.

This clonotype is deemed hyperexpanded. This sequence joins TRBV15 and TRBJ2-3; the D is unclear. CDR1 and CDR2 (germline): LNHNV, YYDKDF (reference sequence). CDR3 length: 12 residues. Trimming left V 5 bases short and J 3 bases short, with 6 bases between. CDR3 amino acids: CATSVSTDTQYF. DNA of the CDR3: TGTGCCACCAGCGTTAGTACAGATACGCAGTATTTT.

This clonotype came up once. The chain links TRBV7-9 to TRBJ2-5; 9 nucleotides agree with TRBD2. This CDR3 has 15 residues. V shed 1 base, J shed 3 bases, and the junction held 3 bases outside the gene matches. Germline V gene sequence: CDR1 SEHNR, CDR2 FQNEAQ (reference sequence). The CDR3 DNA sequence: TGTGCCAGCAGCTTAGGACTAGCGGATAAAGAGACCCAGTACTTC. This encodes CASSLGLADKETQYF.

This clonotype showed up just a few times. The CDR3 protein is CASSTTGTGGTEAFF. CDR3 coding DNA: TGTGCCAGCAGCACAACGGGGACAGGGGGCACTGAAGCTTTCTTT. V gene TRBV6-6 combines with J gene TRBJ1-1; 11 nucleotides agree with TRBD1. This CDR3 contains 15 residues. Germline V CDR1 and CDR2: MNHNY, SVGAGI (reference sequence). V was clipped by 6 bases and J by 4 bases; unmatched bases: 7.

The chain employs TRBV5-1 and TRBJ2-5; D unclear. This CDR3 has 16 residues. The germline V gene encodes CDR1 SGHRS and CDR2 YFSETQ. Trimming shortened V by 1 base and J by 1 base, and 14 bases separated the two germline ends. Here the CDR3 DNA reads TGCGCCAGCAGCTTGAATGGGTTTTATGGCCAAGAGACCCAGTACTTC. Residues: CASSLNGFYGQETQYF.

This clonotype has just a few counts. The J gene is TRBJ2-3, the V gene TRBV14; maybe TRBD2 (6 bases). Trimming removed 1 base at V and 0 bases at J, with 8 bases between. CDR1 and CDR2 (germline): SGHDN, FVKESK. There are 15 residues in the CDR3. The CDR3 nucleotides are TGTGCCAGCAGCCAAGTAGCGGAGAGCACAGATACGCAGTATTTT. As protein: CASSQVAESTDTQYF.

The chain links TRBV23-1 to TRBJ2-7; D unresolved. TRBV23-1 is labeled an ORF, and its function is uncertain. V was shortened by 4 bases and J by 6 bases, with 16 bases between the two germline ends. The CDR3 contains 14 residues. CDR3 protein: CASSRVRLLGEQYF. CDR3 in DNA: TGCGCCAGCAGTCGCGTCCGTCTTCTGGGCGAGCAGTACTTC.

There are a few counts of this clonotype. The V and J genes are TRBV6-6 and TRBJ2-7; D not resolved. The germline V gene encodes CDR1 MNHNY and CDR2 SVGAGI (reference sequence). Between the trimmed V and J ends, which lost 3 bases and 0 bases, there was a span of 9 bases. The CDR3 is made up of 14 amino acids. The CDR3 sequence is CASSYGDGSYEQYF. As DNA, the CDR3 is TGTGCCAGCAGTTATGGAGACGGCTCCTACGAGCAGTACTTC.

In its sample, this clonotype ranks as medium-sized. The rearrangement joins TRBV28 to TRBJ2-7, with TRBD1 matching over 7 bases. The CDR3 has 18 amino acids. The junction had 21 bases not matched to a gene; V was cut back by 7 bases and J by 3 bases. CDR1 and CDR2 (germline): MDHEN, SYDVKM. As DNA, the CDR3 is TGTGCCAGCAACCACAAGGGGGCTAGCTGGATAGCTAACTACGAGCAGTACTTC. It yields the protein CASNHKGASWIANYEQYF.

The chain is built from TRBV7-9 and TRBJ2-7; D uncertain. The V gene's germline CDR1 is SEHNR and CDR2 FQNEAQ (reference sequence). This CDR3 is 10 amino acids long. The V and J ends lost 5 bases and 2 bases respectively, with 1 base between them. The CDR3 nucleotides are TGTGCCAGCAGCCCCTACGAGCAGTACTTC. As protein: CASSPYEQYF.

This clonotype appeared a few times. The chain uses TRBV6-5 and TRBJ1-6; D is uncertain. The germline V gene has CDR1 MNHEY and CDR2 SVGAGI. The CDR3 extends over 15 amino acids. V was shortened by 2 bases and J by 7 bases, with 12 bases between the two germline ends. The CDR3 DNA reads TGTGCCAGCAGTTACACAGCCTTGGGGAATTCACCCCTCCACTTT. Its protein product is CASSYTALGNSPLHF.

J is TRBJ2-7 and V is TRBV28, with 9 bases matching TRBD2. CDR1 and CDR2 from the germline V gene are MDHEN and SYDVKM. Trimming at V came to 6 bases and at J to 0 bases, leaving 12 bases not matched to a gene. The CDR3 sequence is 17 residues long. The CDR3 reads CASSSVRERGASYEQYF. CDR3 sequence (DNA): TGTGCCAGCAGCTCCGTCCGTGAGCGGGGGGCCTCCTACGAGCAGTACTTC.

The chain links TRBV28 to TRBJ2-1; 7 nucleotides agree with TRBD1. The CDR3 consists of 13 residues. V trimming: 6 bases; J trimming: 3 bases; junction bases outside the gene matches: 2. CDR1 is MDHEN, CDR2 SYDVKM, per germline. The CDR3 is CASRWTGYNEQFF. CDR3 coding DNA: TGTGCCAGCAGATGGACAGGCTACAATGAGCAGTTCTTC. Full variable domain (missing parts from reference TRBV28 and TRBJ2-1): DVKVTQSSRYLVKRTGEKVFLECVQDMDHENMFWYRQDPGLGLRLIYFSYDVKMKEKGDIPEGYSVSREKKERFSLILESASTNQTSMYLCASRWTGYNEQFFGPGTRLTVL.

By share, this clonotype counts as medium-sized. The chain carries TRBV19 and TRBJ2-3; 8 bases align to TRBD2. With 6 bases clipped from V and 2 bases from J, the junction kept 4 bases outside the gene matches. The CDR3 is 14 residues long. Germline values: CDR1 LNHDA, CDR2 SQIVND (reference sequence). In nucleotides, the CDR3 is TGTGCCAGTAGCCCGGGGGGGCTCACAGATACGCAGTATTTT. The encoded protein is CASSPGGLTDTQYF.

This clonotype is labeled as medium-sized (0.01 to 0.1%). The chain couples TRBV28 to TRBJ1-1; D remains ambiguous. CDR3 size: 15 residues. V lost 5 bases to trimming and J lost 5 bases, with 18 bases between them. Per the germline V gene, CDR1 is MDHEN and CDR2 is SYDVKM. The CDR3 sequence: CASSLLLVGKTEAFF. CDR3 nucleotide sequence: TGTGCCAGCAGTCTCCTCCTTGTGGGGAAGACTGAAGCTTTCTTT. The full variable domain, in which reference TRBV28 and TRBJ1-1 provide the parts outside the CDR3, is DVKVTQSSRYLVKRTGEKVFLECVQDMDHENMFWYRQDPGLGLRLIYFSYDVKMKEKGDIPEGYSVSREKKERFSLILESASTNQTSMYLCASSLLLVGKTEAFFGQGTRLTVV.

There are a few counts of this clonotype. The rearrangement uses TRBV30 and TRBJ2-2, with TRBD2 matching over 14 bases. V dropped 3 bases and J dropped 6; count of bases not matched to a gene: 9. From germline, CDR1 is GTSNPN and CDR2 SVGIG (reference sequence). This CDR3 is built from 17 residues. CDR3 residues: CAWRPLTSGRGSGELFF. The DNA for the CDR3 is TGTGCCTGGAGACCTCTGACTAGCGGGAGGGGGTCCGGGGAGCTGTTTTTT.

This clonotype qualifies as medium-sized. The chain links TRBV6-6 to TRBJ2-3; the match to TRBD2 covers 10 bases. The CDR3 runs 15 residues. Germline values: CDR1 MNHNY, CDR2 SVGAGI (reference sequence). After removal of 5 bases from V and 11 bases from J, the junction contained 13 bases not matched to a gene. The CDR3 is CASSHLAGVASGQYF. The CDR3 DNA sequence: TGTGCCAGCAGTCACCTAGCGGGGGTCGCCTCTGGGCAGTATTTT.